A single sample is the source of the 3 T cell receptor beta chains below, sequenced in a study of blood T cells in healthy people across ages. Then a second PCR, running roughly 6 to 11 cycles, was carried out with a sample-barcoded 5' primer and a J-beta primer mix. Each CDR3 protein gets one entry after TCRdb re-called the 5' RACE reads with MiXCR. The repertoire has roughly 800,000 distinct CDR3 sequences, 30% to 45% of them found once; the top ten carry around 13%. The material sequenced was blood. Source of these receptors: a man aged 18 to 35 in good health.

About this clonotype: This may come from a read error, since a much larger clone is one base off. The CDR3 loop is CASSDGTGSDNEQFF. CDR3 DNA sequence: TGTGCCAGCAGTGATGGGACAGGCTCCGACAATGAGCAGTTCTTC. The rearrangement uses TRBV6-6 and TRBJ2-1; 8 nucleotides align to TRBD1. The length of the CDR3 is 15 residues. The germline V gene has CDR1 MNHNY and CDR2 SVGAGI (reference sequence).

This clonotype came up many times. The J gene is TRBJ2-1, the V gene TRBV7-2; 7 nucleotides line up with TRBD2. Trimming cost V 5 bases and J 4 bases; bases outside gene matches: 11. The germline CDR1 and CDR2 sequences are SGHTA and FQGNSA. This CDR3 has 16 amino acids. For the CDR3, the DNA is TGTGCCAGCAGCCATGAACGGGACTATAGATACAATGAGCAGTTCTTC. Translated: CASSHERDYRYNEQFF.

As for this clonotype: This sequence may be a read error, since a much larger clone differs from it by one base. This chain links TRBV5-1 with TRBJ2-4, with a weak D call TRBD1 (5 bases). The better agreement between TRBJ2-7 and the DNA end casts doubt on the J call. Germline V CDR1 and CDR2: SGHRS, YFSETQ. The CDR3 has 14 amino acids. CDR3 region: CASSLARTKYEQYF. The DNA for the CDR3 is TGCGCCAGCAGCTTGGCCAGGACAAAATACGAGCAGTACTTC.